This T cell receptor beta chain was retrieved from a study of blood T cell repertoires in COVID-19. Overall study: Material from acute and convalescent COVID-19 was sourced from the United States, Italy and Spain. T cells, B-cell-depleted T cells, or PBMCs provided the cDNA or gDNA that served as material.

Authors' methods: How many nucleated cells were present was estimated from reference gene primer amplification. Sequencing was performed with immunoSEQ multiplex PCR; in TCRdb, only in-frame clones are kept and a portion is missing. From that table come the V and J calls and clone size; the DNA was used to work out D and trimming. In the table there are roughly 190,000 clones, roughly 90% of which are singletons. The CDR3 extends over 15 amino acids. The ends were cut back, 0 bases at V and 2 bases at J, with 12 bases in the middle. Germline CDR1 is SGHRS and CDR2 is YFSETQ. This receptor was taken from a man aged 45 to 65 with acute or convalescent COVID-19. What was sequenced was peripheral blood. The chain employs TRBV5-1 and TRBJ2-7, with a weak D call TRBD1 (5 bases). CDR3 sequence reads: CASSLVAGSAYEQYF. The CDR3 DNA sequence: TGCGCCAGCAGCTTGGTCGCAGGGTCGGCCTACGAGCAGTACTTC.